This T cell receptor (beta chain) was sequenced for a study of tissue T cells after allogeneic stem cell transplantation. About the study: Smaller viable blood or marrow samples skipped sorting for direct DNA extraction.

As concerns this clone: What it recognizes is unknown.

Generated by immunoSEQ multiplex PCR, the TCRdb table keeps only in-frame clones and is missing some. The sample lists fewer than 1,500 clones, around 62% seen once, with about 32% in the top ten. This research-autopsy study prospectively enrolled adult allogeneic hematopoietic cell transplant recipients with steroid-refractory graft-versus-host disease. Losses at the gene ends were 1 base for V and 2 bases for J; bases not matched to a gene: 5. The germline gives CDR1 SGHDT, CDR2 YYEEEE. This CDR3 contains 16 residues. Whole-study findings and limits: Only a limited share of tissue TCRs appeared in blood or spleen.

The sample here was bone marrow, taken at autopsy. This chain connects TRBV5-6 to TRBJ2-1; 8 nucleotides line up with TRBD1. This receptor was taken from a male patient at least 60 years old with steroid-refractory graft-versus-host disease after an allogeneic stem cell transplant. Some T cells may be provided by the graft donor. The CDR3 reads CASSLWNRGAYNEQFF. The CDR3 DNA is TGTGCCAGCAGCTTGTGGAACAGGGGGGCCTACAATGAGCAGTTCTTC.